What follows are 13 T cell receptor beta chains derived from one specimen sequenced in a study of cytomegalovirus exposure and HLA in healthy donors. PCR used 60 Vbeta primers and 13 Jbeta primers. Libraries were prepared by immunoSEQ multiplex PCR; TCRdb keeps only in-frame clonotypes and omits some of them. The sample lists about 180,000 clones, roughly 85% occurring once. The specimen was PBMCs. The source of these receptors is a woman aged 40 to 50 in good health and CMV-seronegative.

The table lists this clone with a few counts. The chain couples TRBV7-9 to TRBJ1-1; TRBD1 is a possible D gene (5 bases). From germline, CDR1 is SEHNR and CDR2 FQNEAQ (reference sequence). CDR3 length: 13 amino acids. Trimming removed 5 bases from V and 6 bases from J, with 13 bases in between. DNA for the CDR3: TGTGCCAGCAGCCCTCAGGGTATGTCTGAAGCTTTCTTT. Its translation is CASSPQGMSEAFF.

The chain carries TRBV6-1 and TRBJ1-6, with TRBD1 matching over 10 bases. The germline V gene encodes CDR1 MNHNS and CDR2 SASEGT. The CDR3 totals 16 residues. V shed 5 bases and J 7 bases; nucleotides not matched to a gene: 8. This CDR3 reads CASSQGDRGFNSPLHF. The DNA of the CDR3 is TGTGCCAGCAGTCAAGGGGACAGGGGCTTCAATTCACCCCTCCACTTT.

This clone was picked up a small number of times. V usage is TRBV6-7 and J usage is TRBJ1-1, with no clear D. TRBV6-7 falls under the ORF class, with uncertain function. This CDR3 is 13 amino acids long. The V end lost 2 bases, the J end lost 7 bases, and 11 bases lay between the germline ends. CDR3 sequence reads: CASSYEFRSEAFF. As DNA, the CDR3 is TGTGCCAGCAGTTACGAATTTCGGAGTGAAGCTTTCTTT.

The V and J genes are TRBV9 and TRBJ2-1, with 14 bases matching TRBD2. J was trimmed by 2 bases and V by 3 bases; bases with no gene match: 7. Germline values: CDR1 SGDLS, CDR2 YYNGEE. The CDR3 is 18 residues long. The DNA of the CDR3 is TGTGCCAGCAGCGAACCGGGACTAGCGGGAGCAACCTACAATGAGCAGTTCTTC. Its translation: CASSEPGLAGATYNEQFF.

The chain uses TRBV7-9 and TRBJ2-2; no clear D gene. The CDR3 has 17 residues. Germline V lookup: CDR1 SEHNR, CDR2 FQNEAQ (reference sequence). Trimming took off 4 bases at V and 1 base at J, with 16 bases between the two ends. Here the CDR3 DNA reads TGTGCCAGCAGCTCCAGCACAGAGATTAAGAACACCGGGGAGCTGTTTTTT. Amino acids: CASSSSTEIKNTGELFF.

CDR3 residues: CASSLGTGTANSPLHF. In DNA, the CDR3 is TGTGCCAGCAGCCTCGGGACAGGGACTGCTAATTCACCCCTCCACTTT. The chain links TRBV13 to TRBJ1-6; 9 bases map to TRBD1. Trimming took 5 bases from V and 6 from J; bases not matched to a gene: 8. CDR1 is PRHDT, CDR2 FYEKMQ, per germline (reference sequence). This CDR3 comprises 16 residues.

This clone was observed a few times. The chain links TRBV7-3 to TRBJ2-3; TRBD1 aligns across 10 bases. The CDR3 is 14 amino acids. J was trimmed by 5 bases and V by 5 bases; bases with no gene match: 4. The germline V gene encodes CDR1 SGHTA and CDR2 FQGTGA. The CDR3 loop is CASSADRGQDTQYF. For the CDR3, the DNA is TGTGCCAGCAGCGCCGACAGGGGGCAAGATACGCAGTATTTT. Combining the CDR3 with reference TRBV7-3 and TRBJ2-3 gives the whole variable domain GAGVSQTPSNKVTEKGKYVELRCDPISGHTALYWYRQSLGQGPEFLIYFQGTGAADDSGLPNDRFFAVRPEGSVSTLKIQRTERGDSAVYLCASSADRGQDTQYFGPGTRLTVL.

V is TRBV7-9 and J is TRBJ1-1, with D possibly TRBD1 on 6 matching bases. The V end lost 1 base, the J end lost 6 bases, and 9 bases lay between the germline ends. CDR3 length equals 13 residues. Germline V gene sequence: CDR1 SEHNR, CDR2 FQNEAQ (reference sequence). The CDR3 loop reads CASSLGGRAEAFF. CDR3 sequence (DNA): TGTGCCAGCAGCTTAGGGGGGCGGGCTGAAGCTTTCTTT.

This clone was seen just once. The rearrangement uses TRBV6-5 and TRBJ1-5; D remains ambiguous. Germline V CDR1 and CDR2: MNHEY, SVGAGI. The CDR3 sequence is 13 residues long. V lost 6 bases to trimming and J lost 0 bases, with 6 bases between them. The CDR3 DNA follows: TGTGCCAGCAGCCAGTATAGCAATCAGCCCCAGCATTTT. Protein: CASSQYSNQPQHF.

V usage is TRBV28 and J usage is TRBJ2-6; D may be TRBD2 (7 bases). Germline assignment: CDR1 MDHEN and CDR2 SYDVKM. CDR3 length: 16 residues. Trimming removed 3 bases at V and 4 bases at J, with 13 bases between. This chain's CDR3 is CASSLGGAAGANVLTF. The CDR3 nucleotides are TGTGCCAGCAGTTTGGGGGGGGCTGCGGGGGCCAACGTCCTGACTTTC.

The chain couples TRBV13 to TRBJ1-5, with TRBD1 as a possible D gene (6 bases). V gave up 5 bases and J gave up 4 bases, with 9 bases separating them. Germline CDR1 PRHDT, CDR2 FYEKMQ (reference sequence). This CDR3 comprises 13 residues. CDR3 amino acids: CASSPRGNQPQHF. The CDR3 region has the DNA TGTGCCAGCAGCCCCAGGGGTAATCAGCCCCAGCATTTT.

This sequence joins TRBV18 and TRBJ2-1, with a possible D match to TRBD2 (7 bases). The CDR3 loop spans 14 amino acids. Trimming shortened V by 3 bases and J by 2 bases, and 8 bases separated the two germline ends. Germline lookup yields CDR1 KGHSH and CDR2 LQKENI. The CDR3 nucleotides are TGTGCCAGCTCACCGGGGGGGCCCTACAATGAGCAGTTCTTC. This translates into CASSPGGPYNEQFF.

This chain uses TRBV6-4 with TRBJ2-1; TRBD1 agrees at 7 bases. This CDR3 spans 10 amino acids. J was trimmed by 14 bases and V by 8 bases; bases with no gene match: 6. Germline V gene sequence: CDR1 MRHNA, CDR2 SNTAGT. The chain's CDR3 is CASGTATEFF. The CDR3 DNA reads TGTGCCAGCGGGACAGCAACCGAGTTCTTC.